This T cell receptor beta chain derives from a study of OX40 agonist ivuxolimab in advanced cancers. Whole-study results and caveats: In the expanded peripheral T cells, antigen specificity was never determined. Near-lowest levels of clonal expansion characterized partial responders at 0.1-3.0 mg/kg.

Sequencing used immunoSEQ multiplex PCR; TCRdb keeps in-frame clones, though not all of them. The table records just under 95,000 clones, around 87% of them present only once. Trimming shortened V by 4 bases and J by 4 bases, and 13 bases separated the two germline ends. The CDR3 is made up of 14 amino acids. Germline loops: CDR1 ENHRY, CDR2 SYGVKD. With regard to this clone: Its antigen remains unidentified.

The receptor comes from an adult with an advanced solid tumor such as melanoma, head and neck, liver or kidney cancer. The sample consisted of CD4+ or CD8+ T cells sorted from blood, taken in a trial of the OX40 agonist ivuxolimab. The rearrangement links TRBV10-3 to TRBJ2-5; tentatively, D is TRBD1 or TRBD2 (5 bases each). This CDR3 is CAISVRDQGETQYF. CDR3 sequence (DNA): TGTGCCATCAGTGTCCGGGATCAGGGAGAGACCCAGTACTTC.